This TCR beta chain was retrieved from a study of shared clonotypes between healthy human individuals. Germline CDR1 reads SGHNT; CDR2 reads YYREEE (reference sequence). This CDR3 has 18 amino acids. V was cut by 4 bases and J by 6 bases, with 28 bases left in between. Data came from immunoSEQ multiplex PCR; TCRdb stores just in-frame clones and leaves some out. This table has approximately 640,000 clones, 72% appearing once. Source material: memory CD4+ T cells sorted from blood. Subset described: CD45RA-negative fraction. The J gene is TRBJ2-5, the V gene TRBV5-4; possible D gene TRBD1, 6 bases. The clonotype was recovered from a woman in her 30s in good health. CDR3 nucleotides: TGTGCCAGCAGCGGCACTTCCCCACTCCTCAGGGGCGAAAAGACCCAGTACTTC. It yields the protein CASSGTSPLLRGEKTQYF.